The clone carrying this TCR beta chain was seen repeatedly, ten times or more. Its cognate antigen is unknown. The data were taken from a study of regulatory T cells in long-lasting Graves disease. Overall study results and limits: Exclusively peripheral blood, rather than thyroid tissue, was studied. Whereas new patients shared 1,000 or so public clonotypes, persistent patients shared more, at approximately 2,500.

The time point was: newly diagnosed GD, antithyroid drugs for less than 3 months. Extracted PBMC RNA gave rise to the TCR library. Building the TCR beta libraries relied on iRepertoire HTBI primers, and CDR3 regions underwent Arm-PCR. TCRdb processed the multiplex PCR reads anew with MiXCR; each CDR3 protein has one entry. Among about 370,000 distinct CDR3 sequences, around 15% were seen once, and the ten largest hold about 20%. Sequenced material: peripheral blood mononuclear cells (PBMCs), taken at new diagnosis, from a patient treated with antithyroid drugs. This TCR was recovered from a female donor with Graves disease.

The CDR3 DNA sequence: TGTGCCAGCAGTTACCAACCCGACAGGTGGGATGAGCAGTTCTTC. As protein: CASSYQPDRWDEQFF. J is TRBJ2-1 and V is TRBV6-5, with a tentative D call TRBD1 (6 bases). Germline assignment: CDR1 MNHEY and CDR2 SVGAGI. This CDR3 is 15 amino acids long. The V end was cut by 2 bases, the J end by 8 bases, with 16 bases between.